The rows below give T cell receptor beta chains drawn from one sample of a study of T cells in Graves' hyperthyroidism and ophthalmopathy. One entry per CDR3 protein results from TCRdb running MiXCR on the multiplex PCR reads. The sample has more than 350,000 distinct CDR3 sequences; roughly 15% are singletons. Sequencing was performed on blood. All receptors derive from a woman aged 25-40 years with Graves' ophthalmopathy. Each CDR3 is given with its conserved first and last residue. The D gene is left open where the match is weak. Some rows have no size entry. The others give once, few or many, or a class for an expanded clone.

j_call d_call clone_size v_call cdr3_aa cdr3_nt
TRBJ2-5 - many TRBV28 CASSYRKETQYF TGTGCCAGCAGCTACCGTAAAGAGACCCAGTACTTC
TRBJ2-5 - many TRBV25-1 CASSGGDGETQYF TGTGCCAGCAGTGGGGGGGACGGAGAGACCCAGTACTTC
TRBJ2-1 - many TRBV28 CASSPLNFGQEQFF TGTGCCAGCAGTCCCCTAAATTTTGGACAGGAGCAGTTCTTC
TRBJ2-1 TRBD2 - TRBV18 CASSPGASGASNEQFF TGTGCCAGCTCACCCGGGGCTAGCGGGGCCAGTAATGAGCAGTTCTTC
TRBJ1-2 - - TRBV7-8 CASSITDRSGYTF TGTGCCAGCAGCATTACTGACAGGAGTGGCTACACCTTC
TRBJ2-1 TRBD1 many TRBV11-2 CASSISTGGTANEQFF TGTGCCAGCAGCATATCGACAGGGGGCACGGCCAATGAGCAGTTCTTC
TRBJ1-4 TRBD1 - TRBV27 CASSFSAGGNEKLFF TGTGCCAGCAGTTTTTCGGCAGGGGGTAATGAAAAACTGTTTTTT
TRBJ1-2 - many TRBV7-2 CASSLALGGYTF TGTGCCAGCAGCTTGGCCCTTGGAGGCTACACCTTC
TRBJ2-1 TRBD2 - TRBV5-5 CASSLAGGEDEQFF TGTGCCAGCAGCTTGGCGGGGGGGGAGGATGAGCAGTTCTTC
TRBJ2-1 TRBD2 many TRBV20-1 CSAKKGLAGAYNEQFF TGCAGTGCTAAAAAGGGACTAGCGGGCGCCTACAATGAGCAGTTCTTC
TRBJ2-3 TRBD2 few TRBV5-4 CASTSGTSATDTQYF TGTGCCAGCACCTCCGGGACTAGCGCGACAGATACGCAGTATTTT
TRBJ1-1 TRBD1 many TRBV6-1 CASSTGTGSNTEAFF TGTGCCAGCAGCACCGGGACAGGGTCGAACACTGAAGCTTTCTTT
TRBJ1-1 - many TRBV28 CASSETVNTEAFF TGTGCCAGCAGCGAGACAGTGAACACTGAAGCTTTCTTT
TRBJ2-5 TRBD2 many TRBV20-1 CSAGLAGGIQETQYF TGCAGTGCCGGACTAGCGGGGGGGATACAAGAGACCCAGTACTTC
TRBJ2-7 - many TRBV29-1 CSGKTGSYEQYF TGCAGCGGGAAAACAGGGTCCTACGAGCAGTACTTC
TRBJ2-1 TRBD2 - TRBV10-3 CAITEAGGQGEQFF TGTGCCATCACAGAAGCGGGGGGGCAAGGTGAGCAGTTCTTC
TRBJ2-2 - few TRBV10-3 CAISVEVTGELFF TGTGCCATCAGTGTAGAGGTCACCGGGGAGCTGTTTTTT
TRBJ2-1 - many TRBV18 CASSPAGATRNEQFF TGTGCCAGCTCACCAGCCGGGGCCACGAGAAATGAGCAGTTCTTC
TRBJ2-3 TRBD1 many TRBV4-2 CASSQDLGQGSDTQYF TGTGCCAGCAGCCAAGATTTGGGACAGGGGTCCGATACGCAGTATTTT
TRBJ2-7 TRBD2 many TRBV28 CASSSYSPLAGGVYEQYF TGTGCCAGCAGTTCCTACTCGCCTCTAGCGGGGGGGGTCTACGAGCAGTACTTC